The source of this TCR beta chain is a study of kidney transplant recipient with SARS-CoV-2 infection (dated by TCRdb to 2020 to 2023). Ten or more counts support this clonotype. Its antigen is still unknown. Within one base of it there is no much larger clone, and no base qualities were kept. Taken with the paper, the label for time point translates to: pre-pandemic baseline sample and day 111 after first positive SARS-CoV-2 test. A distance of 23 bases separates the germline ends of V and J, which lose 5 bases and 4 bases respectively. Reading from cysteine to phenylalanine, the CDR3 counts 17 amino acids. Solely the CDR3 DNA is kept, with 51 bases framed from the first base. The instrument given in TCRdb is Illumina MiSeq. Profiling of the peripheral T cell repertoire was carried out for human TCRbeta genes. In the authors' own workflow: Beta-binomial modelling was applied to test for differential clonotype abundance so that variability over time was accounted for. Expanded clonotypes were screened against the ImmuneCODE reference database of SARS-CoV-2-associated TCRs and mapped to viral genome regions. Additional analyses of the repertoire looked at TRBV gene usage, CDR3 length, CDR3 amino acid overlap between time points, clonotype abundance distributions and Jaccard similarity. TCRdb's own reprocessing of the public reads used fastp at Q25 and MiXCR and kept productive beta chains. Each CDR3 protein appears once, grouped with its most common genes and DNA. TCRdb's processing, not the study's, gives the V and J calls here. For this sample there are 200,000 to 300,000 distinct CDR3 sequences; about 30% appear just once. The ten largest clones take up about 7% of the sample.

The receptor was isolated from a male patient aged 25 to 39 who had COVID-19 and was a kidney transplant recipient. After a transplant, some of the T cells may come from the graft donor. The sequence links TRBV12-3 or TRBV12-4 to TRBJ1-2; the D gene is not confidently resolved. Sequences were derived from a blood sample, sampled at baseline and around day 120 from a kidney transplant recipient. CDR3 region: CASSVGNTAGKTYGYTF. The sequence in DNA is TGTGCCAGCAGTGTGGGAAACACAGCAGGAAAGACCTATGGCTACACCTTC.